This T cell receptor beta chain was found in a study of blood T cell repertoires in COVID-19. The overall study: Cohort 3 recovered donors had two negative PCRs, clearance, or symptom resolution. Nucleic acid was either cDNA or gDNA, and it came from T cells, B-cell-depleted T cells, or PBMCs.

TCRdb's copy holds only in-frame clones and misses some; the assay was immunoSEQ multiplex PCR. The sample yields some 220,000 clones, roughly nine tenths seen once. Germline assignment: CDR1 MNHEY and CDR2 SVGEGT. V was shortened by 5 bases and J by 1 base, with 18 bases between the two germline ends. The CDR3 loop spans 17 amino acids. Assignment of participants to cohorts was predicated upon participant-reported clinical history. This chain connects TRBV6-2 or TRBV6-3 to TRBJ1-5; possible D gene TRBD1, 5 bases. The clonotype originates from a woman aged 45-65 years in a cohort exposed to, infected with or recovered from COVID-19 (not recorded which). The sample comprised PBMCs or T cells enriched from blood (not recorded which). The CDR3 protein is CASSPIRAVGSNQPQHF. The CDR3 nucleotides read TGTGCCAGCAGTCCGATCAGGGCTGTGGGCAGCAATCAGCCCCAGCATTTT.